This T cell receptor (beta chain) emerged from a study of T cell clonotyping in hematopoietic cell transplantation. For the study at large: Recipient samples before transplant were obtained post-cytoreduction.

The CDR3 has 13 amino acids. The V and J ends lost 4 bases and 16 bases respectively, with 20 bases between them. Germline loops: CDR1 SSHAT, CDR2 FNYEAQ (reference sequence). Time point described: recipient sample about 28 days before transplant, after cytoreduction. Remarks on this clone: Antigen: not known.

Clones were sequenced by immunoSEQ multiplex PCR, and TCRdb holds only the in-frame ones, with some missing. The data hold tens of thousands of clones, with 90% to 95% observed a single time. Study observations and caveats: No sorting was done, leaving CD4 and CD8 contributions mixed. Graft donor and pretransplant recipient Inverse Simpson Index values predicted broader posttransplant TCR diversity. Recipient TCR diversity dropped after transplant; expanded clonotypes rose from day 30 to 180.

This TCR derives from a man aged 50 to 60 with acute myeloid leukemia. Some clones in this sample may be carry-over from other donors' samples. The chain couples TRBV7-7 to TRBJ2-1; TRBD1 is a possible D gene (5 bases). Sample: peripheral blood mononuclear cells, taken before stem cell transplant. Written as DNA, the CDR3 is TGTGCCAGCAGCTCCCGAACGGAAGGGGTGCAATTCTTC. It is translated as CASSSRTEGVQFF.